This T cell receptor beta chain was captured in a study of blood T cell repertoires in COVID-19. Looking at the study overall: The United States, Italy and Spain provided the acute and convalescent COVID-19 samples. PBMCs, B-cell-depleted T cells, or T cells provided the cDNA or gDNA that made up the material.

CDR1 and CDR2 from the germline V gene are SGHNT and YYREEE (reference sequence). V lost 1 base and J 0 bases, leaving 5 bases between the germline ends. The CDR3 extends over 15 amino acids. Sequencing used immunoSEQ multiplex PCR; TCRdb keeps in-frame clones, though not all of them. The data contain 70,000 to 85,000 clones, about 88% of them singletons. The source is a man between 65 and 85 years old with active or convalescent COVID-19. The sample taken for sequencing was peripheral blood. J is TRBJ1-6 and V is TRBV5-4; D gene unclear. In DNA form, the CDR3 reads TGTGCCAGCAGCTTGTCGGGCTCCTATAATTCACCCCTCCACTTT. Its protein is CASSLSGSYNSPLHF.